This is a list of T cell receptor beta chains from one sample in a study of blood T cells in healthy people across ages. TCRdb itself ran the 5' RACE reads through MiXCR, one entry per CDR3 protein. The table records roughly 1,000,000 distinct CDR3 sequences, 20% to 25% of them present only once. This sample also appeared in a second study, on T cells of mothers and their children.

Sample: blood. These TCRs come from a girl aged 2-10 years in good health. Both conserved end residues are part of each CDR3. A D gene is named only where the DNA matches it firmly. The size of a clone is reported for some rows only, either as once, few or many, or as a class for expanded clones.

d_call j_call v_call clone_size cdr3_aa cdr3_nt
TRBD1 TRBJ2-5 TRBV6-5 few CASSSDPPDRGETQYF TGTGCCAGCAGTTCCGACCCTCCGGACAGGGGAGAGACCCAGTACTTC
- TRBJ1-5 TRBV10-3 few CAISQYTDRPQHF TGTGCCATCAGTCAATACACCGATAGACCCCAGCATTTT
- TRBJ2-1 TRBV14 - CASSQIPSGEQFF TGTGCCAGCAGCCAAATACCGAGTGGTGAGCAGTTCTTC
TRBD1 TRBJ2-5 TRBV20-1 - CSASFQGVETQYF TGCAGTGCTAGTTTTCAGGGGGTAGAGACCCAGTACTTC
- TRBJ1-1 TRBV2 few CVSSVRGGEAFF TGTGTCAGCAGTGTTAGAGGGGGTGAAGCTTTCTTT
TRBD1 TRBJ2-7 TRBV29-1 few CSGGDRAYEQYF TGCAGCGGAGGAGACAGGGCCTACGAGCAGTACTTC
- TRBJ2-7 TRBV27 few CASSPPGEVKRNEQYF TGTGCCAGCAGTCCCCCGGGTGAAGTAAAAAGGAACGAGCAGTACTTC
- TRBJ2-7 TRBV13 - CASSSRGGIYRVSYEQYF TGTGCCAGCAGTTCCCGCGGCGGGATTTACCGAGTTAGCTACGAGCAGTACTTC
- TRBJ1-1 TRBV12-3/TRBV12-4 few CASSWSYGVSTEAFF TGTGCCAGCAGTTGGTCGTATGGAGTGAGCACTGAAGCTTTCTTT
- TRBJ1-4 TRBV10-3 - CAISKEATNEKLFF TGTGCCATCAGTAAAGAAGCAACTAATGAAAAACTGTTTTTT
- TRBJ1-5 TRBV6-2/TRBV6-3 - CASSYALRERGNQPQHF TGTGCCAGCAGTTATGCCCTCAGGGAAAGAGGGAATCAGCCCCAGCATTTT
TRBD1 TRBJ2-5 TRBV5-1 few CASKTGDKETQYF TGCGCCAGCAAGACAGGGGACAAAGAGACCCAGTACTTC
- TRBJ1-1 TRBV3-1 - CASSPGAWGEAFF TGTGCCAGCAGCCCGGGGGCTTGGGGCGAAGCTTTCTTT
- TRBJ1-1 TRBV5-5 few CASSLAGEGTEAFF TGTGCCAGCAGCTTGGCGGGGGAGGGCACTGAAGCTTTCTTT
- TRBJ2-7 TRBV13 - CASSLGAGYNEQYF TGTGCCAGCAGCTTAGGGGCAGGGTACAACGAGCAGTACTTC
TRBD2 TRBJ2-7 TRBV20-1 few CSAIRLAGPYEQYF TGCAGTGCTATACGGCTAGCGGGGCCCTACGAGCAGTACTTC
- TRBJ2-5 TRBV7-2 few CASSIGQLEETQYF TGTGCCAGCAGCATCGGACAACTTGAAGAGACCCAGTACTTC
- TRBJ1-3 TRBV7-9 few CASSLSLDENTIYF TGTGCCAGCAGCTTATCTTTAGATGAAAACACCATATATTTT
- TRBJ2-7 TRBV5-1 once CASSLSPGVGNEHYF TGCGCCAGCAGCTTGTCGCCAGGAGTGGGGAACGAGCACTACTTC
- TRBJ2-1 TRBV29-1 - CSAGTMRDNEQFF TGCAGCGCCGGGACCATGCGGGACAATGAGCAGTTCTTC
TRBD1 TRBJ1-2 TRBV12-3/TRBV12-4 few CASSPSLQGDGYTF TGTGCCAGCAGTCCAAGCCTCCAGGGGGACGGCTACACCTTC
- TRBJ2-5 TRBV3-1 - CASSQLGGTQYF TGTGCCAGCAGCCAATTGGGAGGGACCCAGTACTTC
TRBD1 TRBJ1-2 TRBV12-3/TRBV12-4 few CASSQGGHGYTF TGTGCCAGCAGTCAGGGGGGGCATGGCTACACCTTC
- TRBJ2-1 TRBV20-1 - CSAGATYNEQFF TGCAGTGCAGGAGCGACTTACAATGAGCAGTTCTTC
- TRBJ2-7 TRBV4-1 - CASSQGPRGAYEQYF TGCGCCAGCAGCCAAGGGCCAAGGGGGGCCTACGAGCAGTACTTC
TRBD2 TRBJ2-1 TRBV20-1 few CSATPSGRGEQFF TGCAGTGCTACACCAAGCGGGAGAGGCGAGCAGTTCTTC
- TRBJ1-1 TRBV25-1 - CASSELPGSEAFF TGTGCCAGCAGTGAATTGCCTGGCAGTGAAGCTTTCTTT
TRBD1 TRBJ2-5 TRBV4-1 - CASSQSRDRERETQYF TGCGCCAGCAGCCAATCGAGGGACAGGGAGAGGGAGACCCAGTACTTC
- TRBJ2-1 TRBV7-3 - CASSPPRDEQFF TGTGCCAGCAGCCCCCCCCGGGATGAGCAGTTCTTC
TRBD1 TRBJ1-2 TRBV27 - CASRARDSFNYGYTF TGTGCCAGCAGAGCAAGGGACAGCTTTAACTATGGCTACACCTTC
- TRBJ2-5 TRBV7-2 - CASSLTPGLQETQYF TGTGCCAGCAGCTTAACCCCGGGACTCCAAGAGACCCAGTACTTC
- TRBJ2-3 TRBV28 - CASGLPWDTQYF TGTGCCAGCGGACTTCCGTGGGATACGCAGTATTTT